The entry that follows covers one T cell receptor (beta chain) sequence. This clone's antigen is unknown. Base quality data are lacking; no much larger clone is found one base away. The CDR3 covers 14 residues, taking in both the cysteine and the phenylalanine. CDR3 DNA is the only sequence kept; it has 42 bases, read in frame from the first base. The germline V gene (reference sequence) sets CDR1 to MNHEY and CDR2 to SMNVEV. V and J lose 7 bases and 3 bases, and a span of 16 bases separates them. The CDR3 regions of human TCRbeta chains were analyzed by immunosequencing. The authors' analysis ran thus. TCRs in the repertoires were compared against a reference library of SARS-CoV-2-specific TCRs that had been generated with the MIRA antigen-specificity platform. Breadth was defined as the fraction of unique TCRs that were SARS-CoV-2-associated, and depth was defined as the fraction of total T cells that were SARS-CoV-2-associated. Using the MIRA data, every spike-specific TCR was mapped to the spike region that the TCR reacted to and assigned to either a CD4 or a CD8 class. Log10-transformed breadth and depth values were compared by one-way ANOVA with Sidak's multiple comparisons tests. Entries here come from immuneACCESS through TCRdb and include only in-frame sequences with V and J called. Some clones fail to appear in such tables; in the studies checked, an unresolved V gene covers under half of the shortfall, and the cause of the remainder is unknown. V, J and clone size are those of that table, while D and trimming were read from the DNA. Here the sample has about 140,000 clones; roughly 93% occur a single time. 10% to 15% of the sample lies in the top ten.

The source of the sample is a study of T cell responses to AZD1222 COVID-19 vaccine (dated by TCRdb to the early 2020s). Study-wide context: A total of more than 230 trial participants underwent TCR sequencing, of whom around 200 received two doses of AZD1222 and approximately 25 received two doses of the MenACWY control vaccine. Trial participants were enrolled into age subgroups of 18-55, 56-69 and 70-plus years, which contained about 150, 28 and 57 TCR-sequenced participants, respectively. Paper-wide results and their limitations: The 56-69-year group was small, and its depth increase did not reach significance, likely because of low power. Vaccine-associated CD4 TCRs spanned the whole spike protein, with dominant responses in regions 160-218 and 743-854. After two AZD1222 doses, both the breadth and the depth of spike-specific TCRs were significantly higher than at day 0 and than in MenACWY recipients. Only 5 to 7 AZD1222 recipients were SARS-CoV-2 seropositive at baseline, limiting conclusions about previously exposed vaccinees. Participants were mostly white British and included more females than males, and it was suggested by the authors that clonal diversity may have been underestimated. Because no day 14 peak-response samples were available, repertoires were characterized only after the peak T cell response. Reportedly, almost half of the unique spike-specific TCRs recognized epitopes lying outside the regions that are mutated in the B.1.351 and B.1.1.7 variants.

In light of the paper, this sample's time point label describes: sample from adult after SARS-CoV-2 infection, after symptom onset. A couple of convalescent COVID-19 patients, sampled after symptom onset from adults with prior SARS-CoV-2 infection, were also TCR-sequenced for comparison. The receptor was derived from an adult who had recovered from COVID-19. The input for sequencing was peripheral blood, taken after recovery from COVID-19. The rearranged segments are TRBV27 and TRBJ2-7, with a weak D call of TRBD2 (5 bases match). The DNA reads TGTGCCAGCAAACGGGAAGGGAGAAACTACGAGCAGTACTTC. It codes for CASKREGRNYEQYF.